This T cell receptor (beta chain) was profiled in a study of metastatic and nonmetastatic thyroid tumors. Study details: Blood and tumor or nodule tissue repertoires from malignant and benign thyroid patients were compared.

Study-wide findings and caveats: Significantly greater TCR beta diversity was reportedly found in malignant thyroid tumors than in benign nodules (in blood and tumor).

V lost 6 bases to trimming and J lost 1 base, with 15 bases between them. The germline V gene encodes CDR1 MDHEN and CDR2 SYDVKM. The CDR3 consists of 15 residues. Original data processing: CDR3 was compared across clinicopathological groups, and the resulting differences were used to build a distant-metastasis classifier for papillary thyroid cancer. TCRdb reanalyzed the PCR reads with MiXCR. TCRdb, not the authors, supplied the V and J calls. The top ten clones hold around 9.3% of a sample with about 16,000 clones, about a quarter of them seen once. This clone was found a few times. Antigen unknown. The entire patient cohort was treatment-naive prior to thyroid surgery.

The sequenced material came from adjacent normal tissue. This TCR was sampled from a female donor with papillary thyroid cancer or a benign thyroid nodule (not recorded which). Some clones in this sample may be carry-over from other donors' samples. The chain joins TRBV28 to TRBJ2-5, with a weak D call TRBD1 (6 bases). The chain's CDR3 is CASSRQQGIQETQYF. CDR3 in DNA: TGTGCCAGCAGCCGTCAACAGGGAATCCAAGAGACCCAGTACTTC.